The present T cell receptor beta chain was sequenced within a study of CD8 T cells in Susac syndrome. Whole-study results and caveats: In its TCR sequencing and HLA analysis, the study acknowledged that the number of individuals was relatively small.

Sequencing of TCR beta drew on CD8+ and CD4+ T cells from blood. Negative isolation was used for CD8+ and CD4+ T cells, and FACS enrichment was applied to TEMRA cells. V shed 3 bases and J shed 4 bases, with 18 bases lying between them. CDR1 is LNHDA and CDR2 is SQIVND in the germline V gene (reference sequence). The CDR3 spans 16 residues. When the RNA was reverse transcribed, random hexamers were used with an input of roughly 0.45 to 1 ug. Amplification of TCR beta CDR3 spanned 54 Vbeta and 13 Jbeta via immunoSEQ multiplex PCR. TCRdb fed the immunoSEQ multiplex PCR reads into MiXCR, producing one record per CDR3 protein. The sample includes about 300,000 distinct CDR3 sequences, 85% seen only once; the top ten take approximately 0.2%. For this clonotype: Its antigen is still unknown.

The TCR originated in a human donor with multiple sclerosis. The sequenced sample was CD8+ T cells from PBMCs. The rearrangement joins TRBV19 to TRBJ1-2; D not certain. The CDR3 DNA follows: TGTGCCAGTAGTATCCCTTCGTACCCGTGGGCCTATGGCTACACCTTC. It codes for CASSIPSYPWAYGYTF.